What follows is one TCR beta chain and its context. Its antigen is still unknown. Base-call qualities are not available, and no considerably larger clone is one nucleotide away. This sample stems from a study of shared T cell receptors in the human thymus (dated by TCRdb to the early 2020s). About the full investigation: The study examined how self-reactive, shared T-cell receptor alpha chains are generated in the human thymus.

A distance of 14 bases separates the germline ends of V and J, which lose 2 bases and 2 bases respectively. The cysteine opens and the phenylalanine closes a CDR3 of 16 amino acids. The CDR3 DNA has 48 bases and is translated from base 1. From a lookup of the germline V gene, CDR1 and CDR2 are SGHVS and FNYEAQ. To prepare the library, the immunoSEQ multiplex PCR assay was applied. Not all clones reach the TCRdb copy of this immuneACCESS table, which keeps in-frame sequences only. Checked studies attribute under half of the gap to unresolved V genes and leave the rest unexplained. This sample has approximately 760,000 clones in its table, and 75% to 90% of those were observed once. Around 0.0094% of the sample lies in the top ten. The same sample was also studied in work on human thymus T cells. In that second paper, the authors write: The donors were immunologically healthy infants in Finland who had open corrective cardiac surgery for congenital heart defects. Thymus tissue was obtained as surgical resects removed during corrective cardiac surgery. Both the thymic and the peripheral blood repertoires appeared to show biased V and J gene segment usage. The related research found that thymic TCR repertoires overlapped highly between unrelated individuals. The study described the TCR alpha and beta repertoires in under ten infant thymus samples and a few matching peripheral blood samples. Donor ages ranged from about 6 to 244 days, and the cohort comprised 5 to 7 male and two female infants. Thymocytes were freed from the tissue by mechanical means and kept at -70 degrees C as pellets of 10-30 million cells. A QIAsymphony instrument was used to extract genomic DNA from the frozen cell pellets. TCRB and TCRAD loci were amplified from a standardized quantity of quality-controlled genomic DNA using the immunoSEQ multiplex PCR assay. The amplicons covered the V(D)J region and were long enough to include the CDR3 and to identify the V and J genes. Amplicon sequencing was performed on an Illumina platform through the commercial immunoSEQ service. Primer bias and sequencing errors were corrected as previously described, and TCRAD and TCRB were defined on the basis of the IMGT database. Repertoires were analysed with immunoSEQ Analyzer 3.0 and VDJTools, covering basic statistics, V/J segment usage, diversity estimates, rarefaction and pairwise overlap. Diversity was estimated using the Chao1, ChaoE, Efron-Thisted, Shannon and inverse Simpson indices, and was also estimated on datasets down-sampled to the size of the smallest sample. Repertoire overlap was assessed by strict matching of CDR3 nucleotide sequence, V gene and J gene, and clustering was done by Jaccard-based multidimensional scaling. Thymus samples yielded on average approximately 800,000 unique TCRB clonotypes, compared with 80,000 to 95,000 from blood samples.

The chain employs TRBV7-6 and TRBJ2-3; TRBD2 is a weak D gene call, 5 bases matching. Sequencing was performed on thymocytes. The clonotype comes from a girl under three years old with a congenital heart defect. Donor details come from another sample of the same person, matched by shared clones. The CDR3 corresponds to CASSLWAEADTDTQYF. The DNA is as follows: TGTGCCAGCAGCTTATGGGCGGAGGCCGACACAGATACGCAGTATTTT. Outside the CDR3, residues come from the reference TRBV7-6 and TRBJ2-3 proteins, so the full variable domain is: GAGVSQSPRYKVTKRGQDVALRCDPISGHVSLYWYRQALGQGPEFLTYFNYEAQQDKSGLPNDRFSAERPEGSISTLTIQRTEQRDSAMYRCASSLWAEADTDTQYFGPGTRLTVL.